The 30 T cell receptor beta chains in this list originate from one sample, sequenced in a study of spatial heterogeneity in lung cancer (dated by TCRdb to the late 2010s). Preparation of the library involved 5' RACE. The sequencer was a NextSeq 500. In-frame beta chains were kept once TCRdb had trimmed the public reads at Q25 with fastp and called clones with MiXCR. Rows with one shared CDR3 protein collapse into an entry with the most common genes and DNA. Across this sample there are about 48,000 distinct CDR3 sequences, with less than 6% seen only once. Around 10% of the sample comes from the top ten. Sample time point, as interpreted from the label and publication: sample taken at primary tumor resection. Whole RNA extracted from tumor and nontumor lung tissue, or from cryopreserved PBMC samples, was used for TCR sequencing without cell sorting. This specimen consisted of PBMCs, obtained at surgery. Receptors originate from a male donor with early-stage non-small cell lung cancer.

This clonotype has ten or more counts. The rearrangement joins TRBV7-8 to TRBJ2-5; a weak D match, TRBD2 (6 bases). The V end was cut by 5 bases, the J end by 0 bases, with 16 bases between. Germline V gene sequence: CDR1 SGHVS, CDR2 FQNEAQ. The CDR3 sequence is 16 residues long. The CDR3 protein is CASSGRDFIDQETQYF. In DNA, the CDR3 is TGTGCCAGCAGCGGCCGGGACTTCATTGACCAAGAGACCCAGTACTTC.

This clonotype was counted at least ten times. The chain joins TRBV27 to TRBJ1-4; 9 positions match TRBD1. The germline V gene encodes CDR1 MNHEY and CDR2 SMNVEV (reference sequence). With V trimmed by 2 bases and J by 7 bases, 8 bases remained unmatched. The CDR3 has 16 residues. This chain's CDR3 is CASSLVPDRGREKLFF. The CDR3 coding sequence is TGTGCCAGCAGTTTAGTCCCGGACAGGGGACGTGAAAAACTGTTTTTT.

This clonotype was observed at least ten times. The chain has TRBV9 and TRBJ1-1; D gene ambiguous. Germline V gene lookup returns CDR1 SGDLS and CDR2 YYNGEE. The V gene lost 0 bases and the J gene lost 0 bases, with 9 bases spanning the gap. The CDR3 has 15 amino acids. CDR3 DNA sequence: TGTGCCAGCAGCGTAGGTGCGGGGATGAACACTGAAGCTTTCTTT. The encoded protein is CASSVGAGMNTEAFF.

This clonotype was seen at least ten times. The CDR3 sequence is CSARPRRESGNTIYF. For the CDR3, the DNA is TGCAGTGCTAGACCCCGTCGGGAGTCTGGAAACACCATATATTTT. This sequence joins TRBV20-1 and TRBJ1-3; unclear D gene. The CDR3 totals 15 residues. V was trimmed by 2 bases and J by 1 base, leaving 12 bases between them. In germline, CDR1 is DFQATT, CDR2 SNEGSKA (reference sequence).

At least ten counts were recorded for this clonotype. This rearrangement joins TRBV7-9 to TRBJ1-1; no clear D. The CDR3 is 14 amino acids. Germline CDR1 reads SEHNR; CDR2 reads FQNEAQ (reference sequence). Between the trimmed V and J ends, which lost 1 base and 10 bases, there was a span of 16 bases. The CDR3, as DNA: TGTGCCAGCAGCTTAGAAGGTTCGGCTTCGGGAGCTTTCTTT. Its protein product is CASSLEGSASGAFF. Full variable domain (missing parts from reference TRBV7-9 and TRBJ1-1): DTGVSQNPRHKITKRGQNVTFRCDPISEHNRLYWYRQTLGQGPEFLTYFQNEAQLEKSRLLSDRFSAERPKGSFSTLEIQRTEQGDSAMYLCASSLEGSASGAFFGQGTRLTVV.

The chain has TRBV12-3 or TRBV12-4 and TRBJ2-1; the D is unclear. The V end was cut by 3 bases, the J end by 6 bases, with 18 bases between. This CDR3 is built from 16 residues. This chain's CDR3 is CASSFDPIRPFNEQFF. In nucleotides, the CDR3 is TGTGCCAGCAGTTTTGACCCGATCAGGCCATTCAATGAGCAGTTCTTC.

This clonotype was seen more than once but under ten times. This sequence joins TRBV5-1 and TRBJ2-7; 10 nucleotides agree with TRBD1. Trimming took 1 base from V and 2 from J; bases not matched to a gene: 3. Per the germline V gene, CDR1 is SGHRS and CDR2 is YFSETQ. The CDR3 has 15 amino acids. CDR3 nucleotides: TGCGCCAGCAGCTTGATCGGGACAGGGGCCTACGAGCAGTACTTC. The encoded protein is CASSLIGTGAYEQYF.

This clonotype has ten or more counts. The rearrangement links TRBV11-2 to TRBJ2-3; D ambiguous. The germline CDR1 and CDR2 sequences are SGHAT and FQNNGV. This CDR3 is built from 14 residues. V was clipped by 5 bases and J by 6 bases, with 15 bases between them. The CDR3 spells CASSRLSRRDTQYF. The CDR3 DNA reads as TGTGCCAGCAGCCGGCTGAGTCGTAGGGATACGCAGTATTTT.

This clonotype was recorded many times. The CDR3 nucleotides are TGCAGTGCTAGCGATGGCGGGGTGAGTGGCAATGAGCAGTTCTTC. Translated, it gives CSASDGGVSGNEQFF. V usage is TRBV20-1 and J usage is TRBJ2-1, with D possibly matching TRBD2 (6 bases). Per the germline V gene, CDR1 is DFQATT and CDR2 is SNEGSKA (reference sequence). CDR3 size: 15 residues. Trimming cost V 3 bases and J 6 bases, with 18 bases left between them.

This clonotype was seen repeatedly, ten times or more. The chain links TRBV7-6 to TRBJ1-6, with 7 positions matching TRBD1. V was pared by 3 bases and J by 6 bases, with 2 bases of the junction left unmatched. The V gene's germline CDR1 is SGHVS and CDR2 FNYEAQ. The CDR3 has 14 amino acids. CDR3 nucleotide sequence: TGTGCCAGCAGCTTTGACAGGGTTAATTCACCCCTCCACTTT. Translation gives CASSFDRVNSPLHF.

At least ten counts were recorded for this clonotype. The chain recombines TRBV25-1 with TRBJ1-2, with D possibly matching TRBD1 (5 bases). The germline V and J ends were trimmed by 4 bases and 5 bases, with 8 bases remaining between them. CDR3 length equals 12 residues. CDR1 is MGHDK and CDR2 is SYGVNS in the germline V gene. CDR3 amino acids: CASSAGDYGYTF. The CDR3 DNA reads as TGTGCCAGCAGTGCGGGGGATTATGGCTACACCTTC.

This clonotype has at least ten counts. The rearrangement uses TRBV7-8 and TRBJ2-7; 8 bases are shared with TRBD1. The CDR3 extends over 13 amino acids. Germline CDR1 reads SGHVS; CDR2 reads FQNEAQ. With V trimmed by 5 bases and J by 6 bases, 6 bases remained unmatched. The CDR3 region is CASSLRDRREQYF. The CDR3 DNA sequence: TGTGCCAGCAGCCTCCGGGACAGGCGCGAGCAGTACTTC.

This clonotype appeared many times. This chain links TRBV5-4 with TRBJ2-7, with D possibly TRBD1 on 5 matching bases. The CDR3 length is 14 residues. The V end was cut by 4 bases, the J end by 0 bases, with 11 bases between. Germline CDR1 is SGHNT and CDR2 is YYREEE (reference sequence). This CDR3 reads CASSPDRASYEQYF. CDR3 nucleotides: TGTGCCAGCAGCCCTGACAGAGCCTCCTACGAGCAGTACTTC.

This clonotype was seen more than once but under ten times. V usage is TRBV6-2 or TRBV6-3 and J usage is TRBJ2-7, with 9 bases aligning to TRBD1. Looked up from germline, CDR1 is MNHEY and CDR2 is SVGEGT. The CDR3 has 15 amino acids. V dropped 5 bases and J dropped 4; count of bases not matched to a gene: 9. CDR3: CASSTTGTGLYEQYF. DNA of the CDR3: TGTGCCAGCAGTACCACCGGGACAGGGTTATACGAGCAGTACTTC.

CDR3 region: CASSQDLTGGGGKDGYTF. The CDR3 DNA is TGTGCCAGCAGCCAAGATTTAACAGGGGGCGGAGGAAAGGATGGCTACACCTTC. The V call is TRBV4-2, the J call TRBJ1-2, with 9 bases that match TRBD1. The germline gives CDR1 LGHNA, CDR2 YNFKEQ. V trimming: 0 bases; J trimming: 6 bases; junction bases outside the gene matches: 14. This CDR3 comprises 18 residues.

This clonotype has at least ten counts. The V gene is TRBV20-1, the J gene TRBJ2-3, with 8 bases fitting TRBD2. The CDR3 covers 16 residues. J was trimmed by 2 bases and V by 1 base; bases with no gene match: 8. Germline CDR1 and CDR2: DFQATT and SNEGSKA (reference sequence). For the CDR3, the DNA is TGCAGTGCTAGAGGGGGGAGCGGGAGACCCACAGATACGCAGTATTTT. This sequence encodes CSARGGSGRPTDTQYF.

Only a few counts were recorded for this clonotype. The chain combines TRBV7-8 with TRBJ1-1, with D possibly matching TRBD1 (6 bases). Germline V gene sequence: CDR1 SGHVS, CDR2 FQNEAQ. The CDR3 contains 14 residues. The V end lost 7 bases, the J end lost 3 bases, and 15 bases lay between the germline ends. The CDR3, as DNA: TGTGCCAGCATCATGTGGAGGGGGGACACTGAAGCTTTCTTT. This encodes CASIMWRGDTEAFF.

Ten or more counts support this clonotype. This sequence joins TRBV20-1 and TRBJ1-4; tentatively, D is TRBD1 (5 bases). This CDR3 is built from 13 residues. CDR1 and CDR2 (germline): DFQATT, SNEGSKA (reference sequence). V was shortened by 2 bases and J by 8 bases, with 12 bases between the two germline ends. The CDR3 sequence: CSARIQAYEKLFF. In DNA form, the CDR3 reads TGCAGTGCTAGAATACAGGCTTACGAAAAACTGTTTTTT.

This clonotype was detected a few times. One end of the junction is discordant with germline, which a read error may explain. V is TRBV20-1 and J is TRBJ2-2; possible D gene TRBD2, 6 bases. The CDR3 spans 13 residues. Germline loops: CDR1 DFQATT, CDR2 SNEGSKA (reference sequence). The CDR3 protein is CSARAGNTGELFF. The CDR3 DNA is TGCAGTGCCAGAGCGGGCAACACCGGGGAGCTGTTTTTT.

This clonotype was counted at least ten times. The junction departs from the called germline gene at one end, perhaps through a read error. In nucleotides, the CDR3 is TGCGCCAGCAGCCAAGGCAGGGGGCCCTCCCACGAGCAGTACTTC. Its protein product is CASSQGRGPSHEQYF. The chain uses TRBV4-3 and TRBJ2-7; 8 bases are a match to TRBD1. Looked up from germline, CDR1 is LGHNA and CDR2 is YSLEER. The CDR3 has 15 amino acids.

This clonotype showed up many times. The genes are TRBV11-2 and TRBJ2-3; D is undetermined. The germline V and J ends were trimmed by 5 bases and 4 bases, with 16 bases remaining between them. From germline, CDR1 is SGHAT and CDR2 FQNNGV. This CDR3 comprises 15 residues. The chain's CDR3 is CASSPQGLRADTQYF. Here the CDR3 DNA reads TGTGCCAGCAGCCCCCAAGGCCTACGGGCAGATACGCAGTATTTT.

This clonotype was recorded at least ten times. CDR3 region: CASSPSGANVLTF. The CDR3 bases are TGTGCCAGCAGCCCCTCTGGGGCCAACGTCCTGACTTTC. The V and J genes are TRBV7-3 and TRBJ2-6; D ambiguous. This CDR3 is 13 amino acids long. Per the germline V gene, CDR1 is SGHTA and CDR2 is FQGTGA. V was trimmed by 5 bases and J by 0 bases, leaving 2 bases between them. Drawing the rest from reference TRBV7-3 and TRBJ2-6, the complete variable domain is GAGVSQTPSNKVTEKGKYVELRCDPISGHTALYWYRQSLGQGPEFLIYFQGTGAADDSGLPNDRFFAVRPEGSVSTLKIQRTERGDSAVYLCASSPSGANVLTFGAGSRLTVL.

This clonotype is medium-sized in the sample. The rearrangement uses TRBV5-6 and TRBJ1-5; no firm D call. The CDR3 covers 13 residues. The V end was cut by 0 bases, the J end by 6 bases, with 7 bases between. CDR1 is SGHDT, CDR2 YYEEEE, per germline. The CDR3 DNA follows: TGTGCCAGCAGCTTGGGGGCAGGTCAGCCCCAGCATTTT. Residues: CASSLGAGQPQHF.

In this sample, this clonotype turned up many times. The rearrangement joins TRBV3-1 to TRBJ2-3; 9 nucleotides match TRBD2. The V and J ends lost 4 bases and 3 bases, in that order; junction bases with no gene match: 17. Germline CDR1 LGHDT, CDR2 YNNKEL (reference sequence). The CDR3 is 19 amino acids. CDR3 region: CASSPEWVGGRAGTDTQYF. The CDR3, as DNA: TGTGCCAGCAGCCCCGAGTGGGTTGGCGGGAGGGCCGGAACAGATACGCAGTATTTT.

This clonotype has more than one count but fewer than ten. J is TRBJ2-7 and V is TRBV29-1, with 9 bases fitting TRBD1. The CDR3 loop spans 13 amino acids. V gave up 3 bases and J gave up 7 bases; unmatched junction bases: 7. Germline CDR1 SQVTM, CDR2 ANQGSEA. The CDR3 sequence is CSVEGDREWEQYF. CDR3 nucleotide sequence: TGCAGCGTTGAGGGGGACAGGGAGTGGGAGCAGTACTTC.

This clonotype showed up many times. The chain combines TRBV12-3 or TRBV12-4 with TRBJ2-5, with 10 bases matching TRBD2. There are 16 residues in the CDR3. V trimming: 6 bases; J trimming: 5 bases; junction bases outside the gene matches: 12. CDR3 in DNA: TGTGCCAGCAGCTCCAACAGCGGGAGGGCCGGGGAGACCCAGTACTTC. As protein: CASSSNSGRAGETQYF.

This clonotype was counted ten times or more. CDR3 bases: TGCGCCAGCAGCCAAGATTTGAACAGGGGGAACATTCAGTACTTC. Translated: CASSQDLNRGNIQYF. The chain combines TRBV4-1 with TRBJ2-4; 8 positions match TRBD1. The CDR3 is made up of 15 amino acids. In germline, CDR1 is MGHRA, CDR2 YSYEKL. Trimming took 0 bases from V and 7 from J; bases not matched to a gene: 5.

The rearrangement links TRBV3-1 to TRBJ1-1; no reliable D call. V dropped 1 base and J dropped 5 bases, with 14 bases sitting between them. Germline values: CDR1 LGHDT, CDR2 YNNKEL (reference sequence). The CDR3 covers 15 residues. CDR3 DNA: TGTGCCAGCAGCCAAGGGACTCATGGGGAGACTGAAGCTTTCTTT. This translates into CASSQGTHGETEAFF.

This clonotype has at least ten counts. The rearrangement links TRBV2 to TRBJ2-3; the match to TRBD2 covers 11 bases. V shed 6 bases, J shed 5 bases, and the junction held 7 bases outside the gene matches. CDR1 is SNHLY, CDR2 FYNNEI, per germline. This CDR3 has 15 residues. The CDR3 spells CASSGSGRAGDTQYF. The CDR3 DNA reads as TGTGCCAGCAGCGGTAGCGGGAGGGCGGGAGATACGCAGTATTTT.

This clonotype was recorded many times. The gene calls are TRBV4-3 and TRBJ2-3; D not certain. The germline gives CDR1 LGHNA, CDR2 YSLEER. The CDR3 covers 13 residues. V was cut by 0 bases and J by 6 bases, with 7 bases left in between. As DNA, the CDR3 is TGCGCCAGCAGCCAAGATTTCCTTGATACGCAGTATTTT. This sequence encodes CASSQDFLDTQYF.